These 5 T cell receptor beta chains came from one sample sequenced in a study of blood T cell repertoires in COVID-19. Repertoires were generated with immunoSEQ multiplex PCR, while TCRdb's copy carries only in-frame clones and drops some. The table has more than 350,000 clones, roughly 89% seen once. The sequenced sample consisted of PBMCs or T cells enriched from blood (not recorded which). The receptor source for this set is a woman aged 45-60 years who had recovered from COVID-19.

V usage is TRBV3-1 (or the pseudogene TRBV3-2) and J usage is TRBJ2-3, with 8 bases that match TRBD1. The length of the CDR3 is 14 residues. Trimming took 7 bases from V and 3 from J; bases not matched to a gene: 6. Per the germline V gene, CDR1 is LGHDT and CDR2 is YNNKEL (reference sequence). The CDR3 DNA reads TGTGCCAGCACAAGGCGACAGGGGACAGATACGCAGTATTTT. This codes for CASTRRQGTDTQYF.

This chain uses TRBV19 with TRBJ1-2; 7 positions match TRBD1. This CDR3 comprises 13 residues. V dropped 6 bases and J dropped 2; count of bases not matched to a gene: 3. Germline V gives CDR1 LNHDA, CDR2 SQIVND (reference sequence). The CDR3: CASSLRGNYGYTF. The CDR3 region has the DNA TGTGCCAGTAGCCTCAGGGGGAACTATGGCTACACCTTC.

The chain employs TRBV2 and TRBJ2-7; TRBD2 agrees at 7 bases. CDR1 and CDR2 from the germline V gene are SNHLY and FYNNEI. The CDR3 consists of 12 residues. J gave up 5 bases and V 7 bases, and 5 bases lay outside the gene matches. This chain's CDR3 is CASMGLQDEQYF. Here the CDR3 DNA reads TGTGCCAGCATGGGACTACAAGACGAGCAGTACTTC.

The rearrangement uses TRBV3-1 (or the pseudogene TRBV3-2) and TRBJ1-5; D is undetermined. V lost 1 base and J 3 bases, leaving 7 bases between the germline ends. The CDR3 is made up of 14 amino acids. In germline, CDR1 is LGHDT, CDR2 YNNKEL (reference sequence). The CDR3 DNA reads TGTGCCAGCAGCCAAGCAGGATTCAATCAGCCCCAGCATTTT. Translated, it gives CASSQAGFNQPQHF.

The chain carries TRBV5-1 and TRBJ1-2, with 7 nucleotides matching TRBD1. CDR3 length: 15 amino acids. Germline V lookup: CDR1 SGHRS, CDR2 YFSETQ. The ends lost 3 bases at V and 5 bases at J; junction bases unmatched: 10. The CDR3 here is CASSSDPTGIYGYTF. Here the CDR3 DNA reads TGCGCCAGCAGCTCAGACCCGACAGGGATTTATGGCTACACCTTC.